This T cell receptor beta chain came from a study of cytomegalovirus exposure and HLA in healthy donors. Study overall: The 110 million or so unique TCR beta sequences, from roughly 170 million T cells, were found by an earlier analysis. General study findings and limits: Researchers catalogued roughly 170 TCR beta chains as cytomegalovirus-associated. In a later analysis, TCR beta V- and J-gene trimming showed a link to a missense DCLRE1C variant. In a later analysis, CMV-associated beta chains were mostly HLA-associated, it appeared.

Primers: 60 Vbeta forward and 13 Jbeta reverse. Profiling relied on immunoSEQ multiplex PCR, and the TCRdb table lists in-frame clones only, not all of them. In the table there are about 190,000 clones, 65% to 85% of which are singletons. Points on this clone: Its matching antigen is unknown.

The sample consisted of PBMCs. This clonotype was sampled from a man between 45 and 60 years old in good health and CMV-seronegative.

The CDR3 DNA sequence: TGTGCCAGCAGCGTAGGTATGGAGGGGAGTCGTTATGGCTACACCTTC. Protein sequence: CASSVGMEGSRYGYTF. The rearrangement joins TRBV9 to TRBJ1-2; tentative D call: TRBD1 (5 bases). Germline V CDR1 and CDR2: SGDLS, YYNGEE. V was pared by 0 bases and J by 5 bases, with 17 bases between. The CDR3 runs to 16 residues.